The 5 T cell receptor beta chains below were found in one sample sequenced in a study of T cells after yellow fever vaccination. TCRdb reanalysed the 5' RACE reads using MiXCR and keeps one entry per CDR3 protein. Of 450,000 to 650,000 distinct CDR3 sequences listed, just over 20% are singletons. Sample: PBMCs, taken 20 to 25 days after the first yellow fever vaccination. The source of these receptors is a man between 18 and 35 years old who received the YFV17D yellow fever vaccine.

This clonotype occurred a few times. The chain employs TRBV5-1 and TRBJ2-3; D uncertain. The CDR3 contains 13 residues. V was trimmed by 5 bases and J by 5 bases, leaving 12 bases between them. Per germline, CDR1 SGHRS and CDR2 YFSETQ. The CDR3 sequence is CASSRNNGDTQYF. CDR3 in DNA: TGCGCCAGCAGTCGGAATAACGGAGATACGCAGTATTTT.

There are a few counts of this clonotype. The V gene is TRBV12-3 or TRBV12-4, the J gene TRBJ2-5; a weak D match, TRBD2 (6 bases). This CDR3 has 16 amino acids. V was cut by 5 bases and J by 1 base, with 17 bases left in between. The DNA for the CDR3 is TGTGCCAGCAGTGAGGTGCGGGGATATACCCAAGAGACCCAGTACTTC. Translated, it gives CASSEVRGYTQETQYF.

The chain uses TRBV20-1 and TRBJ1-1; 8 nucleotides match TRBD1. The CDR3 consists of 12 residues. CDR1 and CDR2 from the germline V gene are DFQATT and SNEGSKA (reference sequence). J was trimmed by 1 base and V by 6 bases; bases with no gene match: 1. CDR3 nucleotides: TGCAGTGCCGACAGGGGGAACACTGAAGCTTTCTTT. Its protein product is CSADRGNTEAFF.

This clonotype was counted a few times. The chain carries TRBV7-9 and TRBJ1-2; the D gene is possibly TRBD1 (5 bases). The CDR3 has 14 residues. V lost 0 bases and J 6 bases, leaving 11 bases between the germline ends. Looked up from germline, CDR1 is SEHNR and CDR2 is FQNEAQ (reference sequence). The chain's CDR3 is CASSLAAGQDGYTF. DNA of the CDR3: TGTGCCAGCAGCTTAGCCGCAGGGCAGGATGGCTACACCTTC.

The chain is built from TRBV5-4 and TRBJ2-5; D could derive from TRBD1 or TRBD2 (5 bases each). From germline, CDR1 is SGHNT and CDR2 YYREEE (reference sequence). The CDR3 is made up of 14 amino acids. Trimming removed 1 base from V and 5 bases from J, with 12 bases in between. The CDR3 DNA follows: TGTGCCAGCAGCTTGAAGGCCAGGGAGGAGACCCAGTACTTC. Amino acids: CASSLKAREETQYF.